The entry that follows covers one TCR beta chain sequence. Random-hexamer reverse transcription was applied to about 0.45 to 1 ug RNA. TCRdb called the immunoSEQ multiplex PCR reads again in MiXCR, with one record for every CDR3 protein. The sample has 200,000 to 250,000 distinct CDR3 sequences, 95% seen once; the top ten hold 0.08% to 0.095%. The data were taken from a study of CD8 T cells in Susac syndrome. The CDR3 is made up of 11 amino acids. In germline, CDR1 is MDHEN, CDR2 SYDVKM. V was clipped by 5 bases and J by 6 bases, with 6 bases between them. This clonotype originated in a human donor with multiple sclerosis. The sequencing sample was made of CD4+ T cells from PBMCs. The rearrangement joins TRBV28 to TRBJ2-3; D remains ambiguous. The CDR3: CASSGSDTQYF. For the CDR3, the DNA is TGTGCCAGCAGTGGGTCGGATACGCAGTATTTT.